This TCR beta chain was recovered during a study of CD8 T cells in ankylosing spondylitis. Whole-study findings and limits: Seemingly distinctive of ankylosing spondylitis blood was a TCR beta motif formed by eight highly homologous variants.

A word on this clonotype: Its target is unknown.

V was shortened by 6 bases and J by 6 bases, with 18 bases between the two germline ends. The germline V gene encodes CDR1 DFQATT and CDR2 SNEGSKA (reference sequence). The CDR3 has 15 residues. TCRdb re-derived calls from the 5' RACE reads in MiXCR, one entry per CDR3 protein. The table records hundreds of thousands of distinct CDR3 sequences, 26% of them present only once. The origin of this receptor is a male donor with ankylosing spondylitis. The sample consisted of blood, either unsorted or a sorted T cell fraction (not recorded which). V usage is TRBV20-1 and J usage is TRBJ1-6; possible D gene TRBD1, 6 bases. DNA of the CDR3: TGCAGTGCCCTAGCGGGGGGGCAGGGTAATTCACCCCTCCACTTT. Translated: CSALAGGQGNSPLHF.